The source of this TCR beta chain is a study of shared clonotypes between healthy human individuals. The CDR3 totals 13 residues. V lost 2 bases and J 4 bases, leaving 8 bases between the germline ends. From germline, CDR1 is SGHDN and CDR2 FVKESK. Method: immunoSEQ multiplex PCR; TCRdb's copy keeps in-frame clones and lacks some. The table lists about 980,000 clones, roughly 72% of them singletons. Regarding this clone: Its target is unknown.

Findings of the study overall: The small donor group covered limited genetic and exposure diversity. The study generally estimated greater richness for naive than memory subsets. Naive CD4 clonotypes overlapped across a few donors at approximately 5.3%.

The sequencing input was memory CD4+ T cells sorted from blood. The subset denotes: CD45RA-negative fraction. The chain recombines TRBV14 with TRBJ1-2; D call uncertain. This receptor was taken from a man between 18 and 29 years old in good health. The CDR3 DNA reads TGTGCCAGCAGCCAATGGCTGAGCTATGGCTACACCTTC. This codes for CASSQWLSYGYTF.